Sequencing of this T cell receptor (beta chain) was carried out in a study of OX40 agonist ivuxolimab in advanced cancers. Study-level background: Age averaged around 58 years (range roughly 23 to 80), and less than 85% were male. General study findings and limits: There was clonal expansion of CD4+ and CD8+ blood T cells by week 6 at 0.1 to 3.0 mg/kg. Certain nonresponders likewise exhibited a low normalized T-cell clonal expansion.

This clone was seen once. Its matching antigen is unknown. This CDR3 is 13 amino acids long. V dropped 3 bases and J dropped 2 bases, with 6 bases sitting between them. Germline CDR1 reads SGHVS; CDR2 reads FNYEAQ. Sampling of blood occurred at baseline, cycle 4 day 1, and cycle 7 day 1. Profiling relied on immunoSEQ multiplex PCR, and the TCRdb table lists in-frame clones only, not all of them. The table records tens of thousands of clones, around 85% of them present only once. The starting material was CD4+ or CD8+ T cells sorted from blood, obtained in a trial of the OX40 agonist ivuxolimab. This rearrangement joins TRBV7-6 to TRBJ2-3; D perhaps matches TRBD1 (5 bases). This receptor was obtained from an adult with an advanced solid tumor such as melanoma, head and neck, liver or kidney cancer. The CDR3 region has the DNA TGTGCCAGCAGCTTGGACACCACAGATACGCAGTATTTT. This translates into CASSLDTTDTQYF.